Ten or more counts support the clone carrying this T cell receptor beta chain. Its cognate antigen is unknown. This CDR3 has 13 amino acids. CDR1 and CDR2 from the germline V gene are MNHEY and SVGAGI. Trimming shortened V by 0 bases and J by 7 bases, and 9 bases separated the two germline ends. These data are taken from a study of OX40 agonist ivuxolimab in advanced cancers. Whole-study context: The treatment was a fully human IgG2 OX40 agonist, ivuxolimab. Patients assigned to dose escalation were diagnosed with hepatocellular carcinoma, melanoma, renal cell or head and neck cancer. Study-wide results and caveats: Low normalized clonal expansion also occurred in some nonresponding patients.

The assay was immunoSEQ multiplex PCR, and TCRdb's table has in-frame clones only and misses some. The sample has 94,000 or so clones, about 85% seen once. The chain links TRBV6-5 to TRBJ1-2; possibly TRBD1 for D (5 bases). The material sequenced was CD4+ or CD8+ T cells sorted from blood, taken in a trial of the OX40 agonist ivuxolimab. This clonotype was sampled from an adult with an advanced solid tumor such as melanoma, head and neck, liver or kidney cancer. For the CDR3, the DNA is TGTGCCAGCAGTTACTCGGGGGAACGTGGCTACACCTTC. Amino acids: CASSYSGERGYTF.